This entry features one T cell receptor (beta chain) sequence. Its antigen is currently unknown. Data came from immunoSEQ multiplex PCR; TCRdb stores just in-frame clones and leaves some out. The sample has almost 750,000 clones; over 60% are singletons. These data come from a study of shared clonotypes between healthy human individuals. Study results and caveats: Sorted-subset sequencing was shown by rarefaction to be incomplete despite large depth.

Germline assignment: CDR1 MDHEN and CDR2 SYDVKM. This CDR3 region has 13 residues. V shed 10 bases and J 7 bases; nucleotides not matched to a gene: 12. The V and J genes are TRBV28 and TRBJ1-2; 7 positions agree with TRBD1. The clonotype comes from a woman in her 30s in good health. What was sequenced was memory CD4+ T cells sorted from blood. This sample's subset: CD45RA-negative fraction. The CDR3 is CATPGGGGTGYTF. CDR3 in DNA: TGTGCCACCCCCGGGGGAGGGGGCACTGGCTACACCTTC.